This T cell receptor beta chain came from a study of cytomegalovirus exposure and HLA in healthy donors (dated by TCRdb to about 2017). Background for the entire study: In an earlier analysis of approximately 640 of the donors, under 300 Gb of sequence data and 100 million or so unique TCR beta sequences from roughly 190 million T cells were reported. An early release that covered about 600 HLA-typed donors contained around 330 gigabases of sequencing data and tens of millions of unique TCR sequences. Among the roughly 410 genotyped donors, more than 70% belonged to the genetic ancestry cluster associated with self-reported Caucasian donors. The study aimed to test whether cataloging public T cell receptors could reveal signatures of past pathogen exposure. The study used immunosequencing to profile the T cell repertoires of hundreds of subjects and linked those repertoires to cytomegalovirus serostatus. Besides the first cohort of approximately 710 subjects, a separate validation cohort made up of 120 different subjects was used. The study combined high-throughput TCR immunosequencing, statistical association of individual TCRs with disease status, and machine learning to predict cytomegalovirus infection status. A later analysis re-analyzed previously published TCR beta repertoires from roughly 630 donors and added high-resolution HLA genotyping to study TCR occurrence patterns. Rather than drawing on any new phenotypic data, the later analysis identified candidate immune exposures from TCR beta sequences and the way those sequences occurred across donors. An earlier analysis of 450 to 750 of the donors used high-throughput TCR beta sequencing to judge whether each TCR beta V gene segment behaved as functional or pseudogenic. Donor age, sex, ethnicity and CMV serostatus were collected together with the repertoire data. A later genetic analysis used genome-wide SNP genotypes for about 60% of the roughly 700 donors, treating that subset as a discovery cohort. Every repertoire in the discovery cohort had been generated on one and the same sequencing platform. HLA typing included class I and class II loci at four-digit resolution. Typing coverage varied by locus: about 620-630 donors for A, B, C, DRB1 and DQB1; more than 500 for DQA1; approximately 570 for DPA1; 450 to 480 for DPB1. Five DR-DQ haplotypes were treated as single units for association and clustering because of strong linkage in the cohort. On average, 235,054 unique TCR beta nucleotide sequences were sequenced per donor among about 400 genotyped donors of the cohort, with around 19% of those sequences being non-productive. General study outcomes and caveats: The classifier was reported to diagnose cytomegalovirus status with high specificity and sensitivity in both the original and validation cohorts. The authors suggested that the approach could potentially be generalized to other disease states and immunological phenotypes. A further reported finding was that TCR beta sequences accurately predicted the HLA-A and HLA-B alleles for most subjects in the first cohort. An association between a missense DCLRE1C variant and V-gene and J-gene trimming of TCR beta chains was found in a later genetic analysis and replicated in an independent cohort. Because HLA typing was unavailable for some donors at each locus, only the typed subset was used in association tests. Correlated functional status among segregating V segments might reflect linkage disequilibrium, but an unknown experimental factor could not be ruled out. When HLA alleles, especially DR and DQ, strongly co-occurred, attributing TCR associations to individual alleles was difficult. Sequencing depth was assumed to be roughly uniform across donors in the presence/absence analyses, though that assumption may not hold. According to a later genetic analysis, donors in an Asian-associated ancestry cluster had fewer N-insertions in productive TCRs than the approximately 700-donor mean. Specific HLA alleles were associated with more than 15,000 TCR beta sequences at a false discovery rate of 0.05 in a later analysis. In vitro tests confirmed that a few of the cytomegalovirus-associated TCR beta chains recognize cytomegalovirus antigens. According to a later analysis, most CMV-associated TCR beta chains appeared to be HLA-restricted, and the HLA associations seemed to be driven largely by CMV exposure. The sequencing pipeline was judged likely to have produced a cluster of highly shared sequence variants as a technical artifact. The study gave a list of roughly 150 TCR beta chains associated with cytomegalovirus. About 15 rarely observed V segments, including chromosome 9 orphons, were excluded from the earlier analysis of a few hundred of the donors because counts were too low. In an earlier analysis of fewer than 700 of the donors, most TCR beta V segments appeared in productive rearrangements about 87% or about 30% of the time, broadly matching IMGT annotations. A later analysis reported that several top co-occurrence clusters appeared linked to parvovirus B19, influenza, CMV and Epstein-Barr virus. Across donors, most TCR sequences were observed very rarely, whereas some public TCRs were present in many individuals. CMV serostatus was the only immune exposure information available for the cohort. Because the 87-base-pair reads could not distinguish some IMGT-functional V segments, including TRBV6-2 and TRBV6-3, those segments were excluded. In this cohort, only TCR beta chains were sequenced, and detectable features were limited by the absence of alpha or paired-chain data. A later analysis found that TCR association rates varied across HLA loci, with DRB1 alleles showing the most associated TCRs and HLA-C alleles the fewest. A later analysis found that HLA-associated TCR beta chains were more clonally expanded and had lower generation probabilities than equally common non-associated chains.

Libraries were built with the immunoSEQ multiplex PCR assay. For the multiplex PCR, a mixture combining 60 forward primers for TCR Vbeta segments and 13 reverse primers for TCR Jbeta segments was used. Amplification of the CDR3 region of rearranged TCR beta genes was performed with a multiplex PCR assay on genomic DNA. The Illumina HiSeq System was used to sequence the amplified TCR beta libraries as 87-base-pair reads. For the original study's pipeline: In a later analysis, roughly 80 million unique TCR beta chains were counted across the 666 repertoires, and about 10 million of these chains were shared by at least two donors. Raw reads were error-corrected and collapsed into unique sequences with a nearest-neighbor algorithm that merged closely related sequences to remove PCR and sequencing errors. V, D and J gene segments were assigned by aligning CDR3 sequences to IMGT reference sequences. For a sequence to be retained, a match of at least six nucleotides was required to both a V gene segment and a J gene segment. A rearrangement counted as productive if the CDR3 had no stop codons and remained in frame with V and J, and every other rearrangement counted as non-productive. Following IMGT convention, CDR3 was defined as the stretch from the second conserved V-encoded cysteine up to the conserved J-encoded phenylalanine. Sequences without an unambiguous match to a single V gene segment were excluded from the earlier analysis of 450 to 750 of the donors. In an earlier analysis of 450 to 750 of the donors, a V segment was called functional when productive rearrangements were above 56.7%, and segregating when the standard deviation between donors exceeded 5%. A statistical classification framework was built for diagnosing cytomegalovirus status from the catalog of TCR beta chain sequences. A later analysis assigned V and J genes by comparing TCR nucleotide sequences with IMGT/GENE-DB human TR gene sequences. A later analysis assigned CDR3 sequences and most-parsimonious VDJ recombination scenarios with the TCRdist pipeline. In a later analysis, each TCR beta chain was defined by its CDR3 amino acid sequence together with its V-gene family, and reads without a unique V-gene family were excluded. To address suspected cross-contamination and a sequencing artifact, a later analysis removed several hundred highly shared, low-generation-probability nucleotide sequences. For each public chain, a later analysis derived a clonal expansion index from normalized ranks of inferred template counts within each repertoire. In a later analysis, generation probabilities were computed using a VDJ recombination model fitted to out-of-frame rearrangements, and the results were checked against IGoR. Hypergeometric tests were used in a later analysis to score TCR-TCR, TCR-HLA and TCR-CMV co-occurrence, with a repertoire-size bias correction applied to the TCR pairs. A later analysis estimated false discovery rates by permuting HLA or CMV assignments 20 times. In a later analysis, co-occurring TCRs were grouped using DBSCAN, with TCRdist sequence similarity added in when clustering inside HLA-allele-positive subsets. Repertoires with fewer than 30,000 or more than 120,000 public chains, plus five repertoires with anomalous nucleotide sharing, were excluded from co-occurrence clustering. The clones in this table, taken by TCRdb from immuneACCESS, are in-frame only. Not every clone is retained; where verified, under half of the shortfall comes from an unresolved V gene, and the cause of the rest is unknown. The V and J calls and clone size were taken over from that table, and D and trimming were inferred from the DNA. A total of 120,000 to 150,000 clones appear in this sample, roughly 80% of them only once. The ten most abundant clones make up over 2.5% of the sample.

The cohort consisted of fewer than 700 healthy bone marrow donors. At the time of sampling, every cohort member was nominally healthy, though immune exposures that went unrecorded were likely present. The donor tested CMV seropositive and was one of the 289 seropositive cohort members. A peripheral blood sample was provided by each donor, and peripheral blood mononuclear cells were used for TCR beta sequencing. Genomic DNA extraction from the blood cell samples was performed with the Qiagen DNeasy Blood Extraction Kit. Details on this clone: Its recognized antigen is unknown. Per-nucleotide qualities are absent, and no much larger clonotype sits a single base away.

The CDR3 holds 15 amino acids from the cysteine to the phenylalanine. CDR3 DNA is the only sequence kept; it has 45 bases, read in frame from the first base. The germline V gene (reference sequence) gives CDR1 as SEHNR and CDR2 as FQNEAQ. V is cut by 10 bases and J by 7 bases, and the space between the germline ends is 23 bases. The chain is made from TRBV7-9 and TRBJ2-1, with TRBD2 perhaps the D gene, on 7 matching bases. The source of this sequence is a man aged 35-49 years in good health and CMV-seropositive. The source material was PBMCs. At the DNA level, the sequence is TGTGCCACCCGGGGGGACACCCTCGTATGGAATGAGCAGTTCTTC. Protein translation: CATRGDTLVWNEQFF.